The clone carrying this TCR beta chain was observed at least ten times. What it binds is not known. These data come from a study of breast tumors, draining lymph nodes, adjacent tissues. General study results and limits: Tumors had less TCR diversity than lymph nodes, more than nontumor tissue.

The lymph nodes were axillary draining lymph nodes from breast cancer patients. MiXCR, applied by TCRdb to the multiplex PCR reads, yields one record per CDR3 protein. This sample has over 100,000 distinct CDR3 sequences, with about 20% found just once. The specimen sequenced was axillary lymph node tissue. The source is a female donor with breast cancer. Some clones in this sample may be carry-over from other donors' samples.

The CDR3, as DNA: TGTGCCAGCAGCCCCCGAGGAGGCGGGAGGGCCGTGGATACGCAGTATTTT. Its protein is CASSPRGGGRAVDTQYF. The chain links TRBV7-2 to TRBJ2-3; the match to TRBD2 covers 9 bases. The J segment lost 6 bases and the V segment lost 5 bases, leaving 15 bases of the junction unmatched. The V gene's germline CDR1 is SGHTA and CDR2 FQGNSA. The CDR3 is 17 amino acids.